This TCR beta chain was sequenced in a study of blood T cells in healthy people across ages. Notes on the study in general: TCR beta diversity was tightly associated with the proportion of naive T cells. Per million T cells, TCR beta diversity dropped about linearly as age rose. Among long-lived donors, naive CD4+ cells were more numerous and diversity higher than in aged donors.

Then a second PCR, running about 6 to 11 cycles, was carried out with a sample-barcoded 5' primer and a J-beta primer mix. Tagging of each cDNA molecule was performed by a template-switch adaptor with 12 random nucleotides. One entry per CDR3 protein, called by TCRdb with MiXCR from the 5' RACE reads. The sample shows about 380,000 distinct CDR3 sequences, roughly half of them seen only once. Comments on this clonotype: Its antigen is still unknown.

The CDR3 totals 17 residues. Per germline, CDR1 SEHNR and CDR2 FQNEAQ (reference sequence). The junction had 11 bases not matched to a gene; V was cut back by 5 bases and J by 4 bases. The specimen sequenced was blood. The receptor was isolated from a man in his 60s in good health. The chain uses TRBV7-9 and TRBJ2-1; 10 positions agree with TRBD2. The chain's CDR3 is CASSRVPGLALYNEQFF. For the CDR3, the DNA is TGTGCCAGCAGCCGGGTACCGGGACTAGCGTTATACAATGAGCAGTTCTTC.